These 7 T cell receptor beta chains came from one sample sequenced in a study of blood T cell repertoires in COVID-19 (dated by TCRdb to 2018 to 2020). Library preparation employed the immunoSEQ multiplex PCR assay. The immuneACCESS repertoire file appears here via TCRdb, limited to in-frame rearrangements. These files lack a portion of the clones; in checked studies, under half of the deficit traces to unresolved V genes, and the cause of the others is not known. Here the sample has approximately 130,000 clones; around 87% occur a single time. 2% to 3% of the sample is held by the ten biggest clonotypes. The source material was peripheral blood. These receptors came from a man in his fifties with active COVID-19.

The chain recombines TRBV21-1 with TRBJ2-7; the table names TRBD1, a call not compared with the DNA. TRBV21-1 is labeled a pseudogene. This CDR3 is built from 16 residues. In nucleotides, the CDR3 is TGTGCCAGCAGCAGAATTATAGGGACAGGCGGGCGTGGGCAGTACTTC. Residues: CASSRIIGTGGRGQYF.

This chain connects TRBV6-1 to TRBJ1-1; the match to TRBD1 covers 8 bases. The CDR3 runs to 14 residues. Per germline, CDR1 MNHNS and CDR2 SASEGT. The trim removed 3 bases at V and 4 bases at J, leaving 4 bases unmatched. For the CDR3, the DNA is TGTGCCAGCAGTGACAGGACAGGGCCCACTGAAGCTTTCTTT. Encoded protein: CASSDRTGPTEAFF.

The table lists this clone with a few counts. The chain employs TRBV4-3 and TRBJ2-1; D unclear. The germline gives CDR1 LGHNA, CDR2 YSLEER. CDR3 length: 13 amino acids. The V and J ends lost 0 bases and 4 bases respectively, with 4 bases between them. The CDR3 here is CASSQDYYNEQFF. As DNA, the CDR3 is TGCGCCAGCAGCCAAGACTATTACAATGAGCAGTTCTTC.

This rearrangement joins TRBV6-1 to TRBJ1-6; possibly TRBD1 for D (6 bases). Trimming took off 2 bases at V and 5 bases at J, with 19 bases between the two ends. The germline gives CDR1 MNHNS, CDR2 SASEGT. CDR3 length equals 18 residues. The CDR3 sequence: CASSEFFFGTGNNSPLHF. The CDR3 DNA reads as TGTGCCAGCAGTGAATTTTTCTTCGGTACAGGGAATAATTCACCCCTCCACTTT.

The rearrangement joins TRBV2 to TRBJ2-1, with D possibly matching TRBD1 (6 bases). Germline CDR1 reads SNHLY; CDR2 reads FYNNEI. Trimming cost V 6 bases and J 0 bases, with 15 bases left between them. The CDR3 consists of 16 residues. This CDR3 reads CASSPAGVGSYNEQFF. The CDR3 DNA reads TGTGCCAGCAGCCCGGCAGGGGTAGGCTCCTACAATGAGCAGTTCTTC.

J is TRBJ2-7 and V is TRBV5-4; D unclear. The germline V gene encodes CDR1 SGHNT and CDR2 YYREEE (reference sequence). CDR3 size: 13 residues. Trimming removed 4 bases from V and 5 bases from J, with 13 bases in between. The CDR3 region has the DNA TGTGCCAGCAGCCCAACATATTCCGACGAGCAGTACTTC. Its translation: CASSPTYSDEQYF.

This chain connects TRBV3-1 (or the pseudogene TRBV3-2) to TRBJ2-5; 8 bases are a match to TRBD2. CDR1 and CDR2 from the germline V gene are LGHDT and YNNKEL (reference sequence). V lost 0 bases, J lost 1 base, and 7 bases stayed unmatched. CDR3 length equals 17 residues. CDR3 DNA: TGTGCCAGCAGCCAAGATTGGACGGGGGGGACCCAAGAGACCCAGTACTTC. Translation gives CASSQDWTGGTQETQYF.